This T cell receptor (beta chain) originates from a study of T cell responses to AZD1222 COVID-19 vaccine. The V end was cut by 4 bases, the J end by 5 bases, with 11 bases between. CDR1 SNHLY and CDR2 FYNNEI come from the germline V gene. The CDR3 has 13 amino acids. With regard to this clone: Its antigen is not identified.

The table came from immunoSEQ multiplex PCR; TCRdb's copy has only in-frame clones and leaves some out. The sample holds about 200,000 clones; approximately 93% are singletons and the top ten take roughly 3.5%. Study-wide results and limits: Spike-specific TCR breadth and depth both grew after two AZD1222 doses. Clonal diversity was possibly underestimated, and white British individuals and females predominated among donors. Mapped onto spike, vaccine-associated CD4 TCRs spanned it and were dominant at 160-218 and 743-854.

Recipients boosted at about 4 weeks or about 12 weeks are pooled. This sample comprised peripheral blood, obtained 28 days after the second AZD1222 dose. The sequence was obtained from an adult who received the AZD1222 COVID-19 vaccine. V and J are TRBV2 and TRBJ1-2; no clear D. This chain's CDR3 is CASSGAGGYGYTF. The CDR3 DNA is TGTGCCAGCAGTGGGGCAGGCGGATATGGCTACACCTTC.